This TCR beta chain was identified during a study of control samples from healthy donors and cancer patients. The CDR3 covers 16 residues. Per the germline V gene, CDR1 is SNHLY and CDR2 is FYNNEI. Trimming removed 2 bases at V and 6 bases at J, with 19 bases between. Method: immunoSEQ multiplex PCR; TCRdb's copy keeps in-frame clones and lacks some. The profile shows around 110,000 clones, over 90% of them singletons. Sequencing was done on a sample of blood. This sequence was found in a man aged 25-45 years in good health. The chain employs TRBV2 and TRBJ1-2, with a tentative D call TRBD1 (5 bases). DNA of the CDR3: TGTGCCAGCAGTGAATTCGTTTCAGGAGCCAGGGATGGCTACACCTTC. As protein: CASSEFVSGARDGYTF.